Shown below are 21 T cell receptor beta chains from a single sample sequenced in a study of read filtering for tumor transcriptome and immune sequencing. The library was built from roughly 400 ng RNA with molecular barcoded adaptors for alpha/delta and beta/gamma chains. From the reads, TCRdb called clonotypes with MiXCR, one entry per CDR3 protein. This sample yields about 35,000 distinct CDR3 sequences, of which roughly 13% are seen a single time; around 6.5% belongs to the top ten. Sequencing input: a population of CD138-negative cells sorted from bone marrow. The receptors here all came from a donor aged 40 or over with multiple myeloma.

This clonotype was counted at least ten times. The chain joins TRBV7-9 to TRBJ1-6; possibly TRBD1 for D (5 bases). The CDR3 contains 14 residues. CDR1 is SEHNR, CDR2 FQNEAQ, per germline (reference sequence). Trimming removed 3 bases from V and 7 bases from J, with 10 bases in between. CDR3: CASSFPGGNSPLHF. CDR3 coding DNA: TGTGCCAGCAGCTTCCCCGGGGGGAATTCACCCCTCCACTTT.

This clonotype was detected ten times or more. The chain is built from TRBV7-6 and TRBJ1-5; 7 bases align to TRBD1. Germline CDR1 SGHVS, CDR2 FNYEAQ. The V and J ends lost 5 bases and 1 base, in that order; junction bases with no gene match: 8. CDR3 length equals 16 residues. The CDR3 bases are TGTGCCAGCAGCGAGACAGGGCCCTTGAGCAATCAGCCCCAGCATTTT. It specifies CASSETGPLSNQPQHF.

Points on this clonotype: Here the CDR3 omits its conserved ending phenylalanine or tryptophan, so a read error is the likely source. The limits of the CDR3 on the DNA are not certain, so only TCRdb's listed CDR3 is given. The chain has TRBV12-3 or TRBV12-4 and TRBJ2-6; the D segment call TRBD1 is taken from the table without a DNA check. A total of 16 residues make up the CDR3, ends included. The CDR3: CASTPDRDSGAIVLTY.

This chain joins TRBV11-3 and TRBJ1-1; D gene uncertain. The CDR3 sequence is 15 residues long. CDR1 and CDR2 (germline): SGHNT, YENEEA. Trimming removed 2 bases at V and 2 bases at J, with 12 bases between. The CDR3 coding sequence is TGTGCCAGCAGCTTAATTCGAGGGCTCAACACTGAAGCTTTCTTT. This translates into CASSLIRGLNTEAFF.

This clonotype occurred many times. This chain connects TRBV29-1 to TRBJ1-1; D unclear. Germline V CDR1 and CDR2: SQVTM, ANQGSEA. Trimming removed 3 bases at V and 8 bases at J, with 13 bases between. There are 12 residues in the CDR3. The CDR3 loop is CSVDFQDLEAFF. CDR3 bases: TGCAGCGTTGATTTTCAGGACCTAGAAGCTTTCTTT.

Concerning this clonotype itself: A much larger clone sits a single nucleotide away, making a read error possible. The rearrangement joins TRBV6-1 to TRBJ2-1; the match to TRBD2 covers 8 bases. Germline V CDR1 and CDR2: MNHNS, SASEGT. V trimming: 6 bases; J trimming: 7 bases; junction bases outside the gene matches: 14. The CDR3 totals 16 residues. The CDR3 sequence is CASRGLSGGPENEQFF. CDR3 sequence (DNA): TGTGCCAGCAGGGGACTATCGGGAGGGCCGGAAAATGAGCAGTTCTTC.

This clonotype was counted many times. The rearrangement joins TRBV20-1 to TRBJ2-7; D gene unclear. V lost 4 bases and J lost 0, with 10 bases in between. CDR3 size: 13 residues. Germline V gives CDR1 DFQATT, CDR2 SNEGSKA (reference sequence). The CDR3 loop is CSAKWRSSYEQYF. The CDR3 coding sequence is TGCAGTGCTAAATGGCGCTCCTCCTACGAGCAGTACTTC.

This clonotype was detected ten times or more. The J gene is TRBJ2-7, the V gene TRBV29-1; D unresolved. V was cut by 7 bases and J by 5 bases, with 12 bases left in between. The length of the CDR3 is 11 residues. Per germline, CDR1 SQVTM and CDR2 ANQGSEA. Here the CDR3 DNA reads TGCAGCGCCGGCCTAAACAACGAGCAGTACTTC. Translating gives CSAGLNNEQYF.

Written as DNA, the CDR3 is TGCAGTGCTAAAGATCGGACTAGCGAGGCCTATACGCAGTATTTT. Translating gives CSAKDRTSEAYTQYF. V usage is TRBV20-1 and J usage is TRBJ2-3; 9 nucleotides match TRBD2. J gave up 7 bases and V 4 bases, and 12 bases lay outside the gene matches. CDR3 size: 15 residues. CDR1 DFQATT and CDR2 SNEGSKA come from the germline V gene (reference sequence).

This clonotype was found many times. V usage is TRBV4-1 and J usage is TRBJ1-4; D is perhaps TRBD1 (5 bases). V was cut by 0 bases and J by 4 bases, with 15 bases left in between. The CDR3 is 17 amino acids. The germline V gene encodes CDR1 MGHRA and CDR2 YSYEKL. Written as DNA, the CDR3 is TGCGCCAGCAGCCAAGATGGAGGAGGGGCGTATAATGAAAAACTGTTTTTT. Protein product: CASSQDGGGAYNEKLFF.

This clonotype was picked up many times. The chain is built from TRBV12-3 or TRBV12-4 and TRBJ2-5, with D perhaps matching TRBD1 (5 bases). Trimming took 6 bases from V and 1 from J, leaving 9 bases between them. The CDR3 consists of 13 residues. CDR3 residues: CASSFRVQETQYF. The CDR3 bases are TGTGCCAGCAGCTTCAGGGTCCAAGAGACCCAGTACTTC.

This clonotype was observed many times. The V gene is TRBV6-2 or TRBV6-3, the J gene TRBJ2-7; the D is unclear. With 0 bases removed from V and 0 bases from J, the gap between germline ends came to 9 bases. CDR1 and CDR2 from the germline V gene are MNHEY and SVGEGT. This CDR3 comprises 15 residues. The CDR3 here is CASSYSLGPSYEQYF. DNA of the CDR3: TGTGCCAGCAGTTACTCTCTAGGCCCCTCCTACGAGCAGTACTTC.

The rearrangement joins TRBV9 to TRBJ2-5; D not certain. Germline-derived CDR1 and CDR2 are SGDLS and YYNGEE. There are 14 residues in the CDR3. The V end lost 0 bases, the J end lost 7 bases, and 13 bases lay between the germline ends. Here the CDR3 reads CASSVESTQATQYF. The CDR3 DNA reads as TGTGCCAGCAGCGTAGAGTCGACCCAGGCGACCCAGTACTTC. The entire variable domain, with the rest obtained from reference TRBV9 and TRBJ2-5, is as follows: DSGVTQTPKHLITATGQRVTLRCSPRSGDLSVYWYQQSLDQGLQFLIQYYNGEERAKGNILERFSAQQFPDLHSELNLSSLELGDSALYFCASSVESTQATQYFGPGTRLLVL.

The rearrangement links TRBV2 to TRBJ1-1; D is undetermined. Trimming removed 4 bases from V and 0 bases from J, with 12 bases in between. The length of the CDR3 is 15 residues. CDR1 is SNHLY, CDR2 FYNNEI, per germline. The CDR3 DNA reads as TGTGCCAGCAGTGTTCGGACTGCTATGAACACTGAAGCTTTCTTT. It is translated as CASSVRTAMNTEAFF. Full variable domain (rest looked up from reference TRBV2 and TRBJ1-1): EPEVTQTPSHQVTQMGQEVILRCVPISNHLYFYWYRQILGQKVEFLVSFYNNEISEKSEIFDDQFSVERPDGSNFTLKIRSTKLEDSAMYFCASSVRTAMNTEAFFGQGTRLTVV.

This clonotype was found a few times. The chain couples TRBV11-3 to TRBJ2-3, with a possible D match to TRBD1 (6 bases). CDR1 is SGHNT and CDR2 is YENEEA in the germline V gene. Trimming took 6 bases from V and 8 from J, leaving 18 bases between them. The CDR3 has 14 amino acids. CDR3 coding DNA: TGTGCCAGCAGTATCGGAGGTGGGGGCGGTACGCAGTATTTT. Translation gives CASSIGGGGGTQYF.

Remarks on this clonotype: A much larger clone differs by one base, so this may be a read error. The V and J genes are TRBV6-6 and TRBJ2-1; the match to TRBD2 covers 8 bases. Germline lookup yields CDR1 MNHNY and CDR2 SVGAGI (reference sequence). Trimming at V came to 9 bases and at J to 5 bases, leaving 9 bases not matched to a gene. The CDR3 contains 14 residues. The CDR3 region is CASKVGGADNEQFF. The CDR3 region has the DNA TGTGCCAGTAAGGTCGGGGGGGCTGACAATGAGCAGTTCTTC.

There are many counts of this clonotype. The chain links TRBV5-5 to TRBJ1-4; 9 bases match TRBD1. The CDR3 covers 18 residues. Trimming took 2 bases from V and 1 from J; bases not matched to a gene: 9. Germline CDR1 SGHKS, CDR2 YYEKEE (reference sequence). The CDR3 protein is CASSFNRGQVLTNEKLFF. In DNA, the CDR3 is TGTGCCAGCAGCTTTAACAGGGGGCAAGTACTAACTAATGAAAAACTGTTTTTT.

This clonotype was seen at least ten times. The genes are TRBV20-1 and TRBJ1-1; no reliable D call. Per the germline V gene, CDR1 is DFQATT and CDR2 is SNEGSKA (reference sequence). CDR3 length: 15 amino acids. Deletions cut 5 bases from V and 1 base from J, with 17 bases between. As DNA, the CDR3 is TGCAGTGCTCCCGAGGCGGAGGCCTCGAACACTGAAGCTTTCTTT. It is translated as CSAPEAEASNTEAFF.

This clonotype qualifies as medium-sized. The rearrangement links TRBV6-5 to TRBJ2-1; 7 bases map to TRBD2. Germline CDR1 reads MNHEY; CDR2 reads SVGAGI. CDR3 size: 14 residues. Unmatched junction bases numbered 7, after V lost 6 bases and J lost 5 bases. The CDR3: CASSSLAEHNEQFF. The CDR3, as DNA: TGTGCCAGCAGCAGTCTAGCGGAGCACAATGAGCAGTTCTTC.

Ten or more counts support this clonotype. The CDR3 coding sequence is TGCGCCAGCAGCTCCCGATCAACTAGCGGGGCGTACAATGAGCAGTTCTTC. This gives the protein CASSSRSTSGAYNEQFF. V gene TRBV5-1 combines with J gene TRBJ2-1; 10 bases map to TRBD2. Germline CDR1 is SGHRS and CDR2 is YFSETQ. The trim removed 3 bases at V and 4 bases at J, leaving 10 bases unmatched. The CDR3 loop spans 17 amino acids.

This chain uses TRBV20-1 with TRBJ2-1; 8 bases map to TRBD1. Germline-derived CDR1 and CDR2 are DFQATT and SNEGSKA (reference sequence). Germline trimming cut 1 base from V and 7 bases from J; bases unmatched to any gene: 6. This CDR3 comprises 14 residues. The CDR3 is CSARVQGARNEQFF. In nucleotides, the CDR3 is TGCAGTGCTAGAGTTCAGGGGGCCCGTAATGAGCAGTTCTTC.